The 9 T cell receptor beta chains given below trace back to one sample, sequenced in a study of cytomegalovirus exposure and HLA in healthy donors. This PCR relied on a set of 60 Vbeta primers and 13 Jbeta primers. The table came from immunoSEQ multiplex PCR; TCRdb's copy has only in-frame clones and leaves some out. The sample lists under 200,000 clones; roughly 79% were seen once. The sample taken for sequencing was PBMCs. The receptors shown here come from a woman aged 50 to 65 in good health and CMV-seronegative.

This clone was recorded once. The genes are TRBV19 and TRBJ1-1; the D gene is possibly TRBD1 (6 bases). Per the germline V gene, CDR1 is LNHDA and CDR2 is SQIVND (reference sequence). The V gene lost 5 bases and the J gene lost 4 bases, with 11 bases spanning the gap. The CDR3 sequence is 13 residues long. The CDR3 sequence is CASSPKGGTEAFF. DNA for the CDR3: TGTGCCAGTAGTCCTAAAGGGGGCACTGAAGCTTTCTTT.

This rearrangement joins TRBV4-2 to TRBJ2-1; weak D call: TRBD2 (6 bases). Trimming pared 4 bases from V and 0 bases from J, leaving 13 bases between. Germline CDR1 and CDR2: LGHNA and YNFKEQ. The CDR3 is made up of 16 amino acids. The CDR3 DNA reads as TGTGCCAGCAGCCTCGACGGAGGGAGCTCCTACAATGAGCAGTTCTTC. Its protein is CASSLDGGSSYNEQFF.

The V and J genes are TRBV7-9 and TRBJ2-5; 12 positions agree with TRBD2. CDR1 SEHNR and CDR2 FQNEAQ come from the germline V gene (reference sequence). Trimming took 8 bases from V and 3 from J; bases not matched to a gene: 7. This CDR3 comprises 15 residues. CDR3 sequence (DNA): TGTGCCAGCGCCCCTAGCGGGAGGGGGGAAGAGACCCAGTACTTC. This codes for CASAPSGRGEETQYF.

This clone showed up just a few times. V is TRBV7-2 and J is TRBJ2-3, with a possible D match to TRBD2 (5 bases). The V and J ends lost 5 bases and 2 bases respectively, with 14 bases between them. This CDR3 is built from 15 residues. The germline V gene encodes CDR1 SGHTA and CDR2 FQGNSA. CDR3 region: CASSPTSTSTDTQYF. For the CDR3, the DNA is TGTGCCAGCAGCCCCACTAGTACTTCCACAGATACGCAGTATTTT.

The chain recombines TRBV19 with TRBJ2-7, with 8 bases aligning to TRBD1. This CDR3 is 18 amino acids long. The germline CDR1 and CDR2 sequences are LNHDA and SQIVND (reference sequence). V lost 5 bases, J lost 3 bases, and 18 bases stayed unmatched. Here the CDR3 DNA reads TGTGCCAGTAGTTCCAAGACAGGGGCATTCCTGGCCTACTACGAGCAGTACTTC. Translated, it gives CASSSKTGAFLAYYEQYF.

The V call is TRBV29-1, the J call TRBJ2-3, with D unclear. CDR1 and CDR2 from the germline V gene are SQVTM and ANQGSEA. The ends were cut back, 1 base at V and 0 bases at J, with 5 bases in the middle. The CDR3 sequence is 13 residues long. The CDR3 sequence is CSVEGPSTDTQYF. CDR3 DNA: TGCAGCGTTGAAGGGCCTAGCACAGATACGCAGTATTTT.

In the case of this clone: An end of the junction does not agree with germline; a read error may underlie this. The rearrangement joins TRBV7-9 to TRBJ2-2, with no clear D. The CDR3 loop spans 14 amino acids. The germline CDR1 and CDR2 sequences are SEHNR and FQNEAQ (reference sequence). The CDR3 reads CSSSSTVNTGELFF. The CDR3 nucleotides read TGTTCCAGCAGCTCCACGGTGAACACCGGGGAGCTGTTTTTT.

The genes are TRBV13 and TRBJ2-1; TRBD2 matches 8 bases. The CDR3 is made up of 16 amino acids. V shed 5 bases, J shed 5 bases, and the junction held 11 bases outside the gene matches. Per germline, CDR1 PRHDT and CDR2 FYEKMQ (reference sequence). The CDR3 region has the DNA TGTGCCAGCAGCCTCCCCCTCGGGGGGGCCCACAATGAGCAGTTCTTC. It is translated as CASSLPLGGAHNEQFF.

As concerns this clone: Additional DNA sequences in this sample encode the identical CDR3. This chain uses TRBV5-1 with TRBJ2-7; a weak D match, TRBD1 (6 bases). Trimming removed 0 bases from V and 2 bases from J, with 9 bases in between. The CDR3 extends over 14 amino acids. CDR1 is SGHRS and CDR2 is YFSETQ in the germline V gene. The CDR3 DNA is TGCGCCAGCAGCTTGGTTACAGGGCCCTACGAGCAGTACTTC. Encoded protein: CASSLVTGPYEQYF.